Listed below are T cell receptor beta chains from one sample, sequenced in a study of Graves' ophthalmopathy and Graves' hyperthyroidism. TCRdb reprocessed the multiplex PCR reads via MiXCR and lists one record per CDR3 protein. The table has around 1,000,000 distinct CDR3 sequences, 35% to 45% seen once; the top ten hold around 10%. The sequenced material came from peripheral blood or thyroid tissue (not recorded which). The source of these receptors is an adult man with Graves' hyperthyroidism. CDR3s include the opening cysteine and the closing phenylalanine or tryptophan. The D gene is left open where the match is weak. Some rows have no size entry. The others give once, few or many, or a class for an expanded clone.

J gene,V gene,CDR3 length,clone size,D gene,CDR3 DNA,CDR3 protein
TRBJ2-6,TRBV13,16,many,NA,TGTGCCAGCACCACCTTTTCTGGGGCTGGGGCCAACGTCCTGACTTTC,CASTTFSGAGANVLTF
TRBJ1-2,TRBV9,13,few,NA,TGTGCCAGCAGCCATAAGGGGAGGGATGGCTACACCTTC,CASSHKGRDGYTF
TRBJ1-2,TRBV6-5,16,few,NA,TGTGCCAGCACATCATACGGGACAAGGCTTAACTATGGCTACACCTTC,CASTSYGTRLNYGYTF
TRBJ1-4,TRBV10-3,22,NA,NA,NA,CAIGSRAEETQYFGPGGEKLFF
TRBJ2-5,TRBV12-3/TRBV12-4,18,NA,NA,TGTGCCAGCAGACAAGCGGGTTCAGGCGGGGGCTCGCCAGGGGCCCAGTACTTC,CASRQAGSGGGSPGAQYF
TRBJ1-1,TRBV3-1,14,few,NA,TGTGCCAGCAGCCAGTCAGAGCGAAACACTGAAGCTTTCTTT,CASSQSERNTEAFF
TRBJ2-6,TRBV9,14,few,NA,TGTGCCAGCAGCCAACAGTCTGGGGCCAACGTCCTGACTTTC,CASSQQSGANVLTF
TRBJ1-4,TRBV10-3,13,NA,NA,TGTGCCAGCAGTGAAGCGTTGTCGAAAAAACTGTTTTTT,CASSEALSKKLFF
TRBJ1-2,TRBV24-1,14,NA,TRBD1,TGTGCCACCAGTGGCCTGACAGGGGTGTATGGCTACACCTTC,CATSGLTGVYGYTF
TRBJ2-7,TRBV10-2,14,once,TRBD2,TGCGCCAGCAGTGAGTCTGCGGGAGGGGTAGAGCAGTACTTC,CASSESAGGVEQYF
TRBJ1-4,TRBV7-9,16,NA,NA,TGTGCCAGCAGCTTAGTCGCAGGGGCCGATGGTGAAAAACTGTTTTTT,CASSLVAGADGEKLFF
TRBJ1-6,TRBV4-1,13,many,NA,TGCGCCAGCAGCCAAGGGGAAGGATCACCCCTCCACTTT,CASSQGEGSPLHF
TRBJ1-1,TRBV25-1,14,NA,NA,TGTGCCAGCAGTGAATTCCCGGGGCGGGGGAAAGCTTTCTTT,CASSEFPGRGKAFF
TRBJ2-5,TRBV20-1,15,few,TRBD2,TGCAGTGCTATAAACCTAGCGGGAGCTCAAGAGACCCAGTACTTC,CSAINLAGAQETQYF
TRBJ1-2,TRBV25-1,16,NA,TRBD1,TGTGCCACCAACCAGGCTCCTATACAGGGGCAGGTGCGCTACACCTTC,CATNQAPIQGQVRYTF
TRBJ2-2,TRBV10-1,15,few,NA,TGCGCCAGCATCCGACACGGCAGGGGAACACTGAAGCTGTTTTTT,CASIRHGRGTLKLFF
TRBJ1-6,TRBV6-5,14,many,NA,TGTGCCAGCAGAGCCGACAGACCTCATTCACCCCTCCACTTT,CASRADRPHSPLHF
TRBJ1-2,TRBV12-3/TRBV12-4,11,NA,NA,TGTGCCAGCAGTTCTTTATTGGATCGGACCTTC,CASSSLLDRTF
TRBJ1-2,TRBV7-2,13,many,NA,TGTGCCAGCAGCCAAGGTGTCAACTATGGCTACACCTTC,CASSQGVNYGYTF
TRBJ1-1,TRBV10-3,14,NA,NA,TGTGCCAGCAGTGGAGGGGCCTCGAACACTGAAGCTTTCTTT,CASSGGASNTEAFF
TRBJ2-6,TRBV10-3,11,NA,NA,TGTGCCATCAGGGGCAGGGACACTGAAGCTTTC,CAIRGRDTEAF
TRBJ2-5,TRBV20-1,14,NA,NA,TGCAGTGCTAGAAAATCTCAGGGTTGGGAGACCCAGTACTTC,CSARKSQGWETQYF
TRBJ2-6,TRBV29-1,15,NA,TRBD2,TGCAGCTTTTGGGGGGGAATTGACGGGGCCAACGTCCTGACTTTC,CSFWGGIDGANVLTF
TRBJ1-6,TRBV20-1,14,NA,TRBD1,TGCAGTGCTCAGGCGGGACAGATGAATTCACCCCTCCACTTT,CSAQAGQMNSPLHF
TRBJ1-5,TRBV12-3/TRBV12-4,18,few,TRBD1,TGTGCCAGCAGTCTAGGACAGGGGCTGCGGCGGGGCGGTCAGCCCCAGCATTTT,CASSLGQGLRRGGQPQHF
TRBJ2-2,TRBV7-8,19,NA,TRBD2,TGCGCCAGCAGCCCGACGTCGGGACTAGCGGGTCAATCCACCGGGGAGCTGTTTTTT,CASSPTSGLAGQSTGELFF
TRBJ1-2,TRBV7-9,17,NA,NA,TGTGCCAGCAGCTTAACGGGACACCCTAGAGACAACTATGGCTACACCTTC,CASSLTGHPRDNYGYTF
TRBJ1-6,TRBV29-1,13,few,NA,TGCATCGAGGGAAGCTCCTATAATTCACCCCTCCACTTT,CIEGSSYNSPLHF
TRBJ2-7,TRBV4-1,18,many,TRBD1,TGCGCCAGCAGCCAAGAATCCCTCCCGGGACAGTTGTCCTACGAGCAGTACTTC,CASSQESLPGQLSYEQYF
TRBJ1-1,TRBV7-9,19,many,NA,TGTGCCAGCAGCTTAGGACAGGTGAAAGGCAGGCGCCATGTCACTGAAGCTTTCTTT,CASSLGQVKGRRHVTEAFF
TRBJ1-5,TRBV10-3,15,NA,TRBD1,TGTGCCAGCAAGGAGGGCAGGGGGCGAAGTCAGCCCCAGCATTTT,CASKEGRGRSQPQHF
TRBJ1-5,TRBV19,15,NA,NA,TGTGCCAGTAGTATCCGCGACAGTTCAGGGCAGCCCCAGCATTTT,CASSIRDSSGQPQHF
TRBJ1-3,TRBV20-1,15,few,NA,TGCAGTGCTAGTATGGTGGGATCCTCTGGAAACACCATATATTTT,CSASMVGSSGNTIYF
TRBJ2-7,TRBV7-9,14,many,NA,TGTGCCAGCAGTTCAACTGAGTCCTCCTACGAGCAGTACTTC,CASSSTESSYEQYF
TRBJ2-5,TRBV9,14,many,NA,TGTGCCAGCAGCCCCTCGGCCTCATCGGAGACCCAGTACTTC,CASSPSASSETQYF
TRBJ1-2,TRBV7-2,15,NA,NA,TGTGCCAGCAGCTCGAGGGGGGCAAAAAACTATGGCTACACCTTC,CASSSRGAKNYGYTF
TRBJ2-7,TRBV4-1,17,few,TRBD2,TGCGCCAGCAGCCAAGATTCGGGGGGAGGGTCCCACTACGAGCAGTACTTC,CASSQDSGGGSHYEQYF
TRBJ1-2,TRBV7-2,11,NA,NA,TGTGCCAGCAGCTTAGGTGGTGGGAACACCTTC,CASSLGGGNTF
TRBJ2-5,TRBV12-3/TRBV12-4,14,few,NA,TGTGCCAGCAGCGGAAGGACCTTAGGGGAGACCCAGTACTTC,CASSGRTLGETQYF
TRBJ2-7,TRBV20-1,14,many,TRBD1,TGCAGTGCTAGAGATCGGAGACAGGGCTACGAGCAGTACTTC,CSARDRRQGYEQYF
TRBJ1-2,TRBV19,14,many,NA,TGTGCCAGTAGTATAGTATCCGGGGGCGCTGGCTACACCTTC,CASSIVSGGAGYTF
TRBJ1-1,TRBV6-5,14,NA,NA,TGTGCCAGCAGTATGATGGACAGAGCGGCTGAAGCTTTCTTT,CASSMMDRAAEAFF
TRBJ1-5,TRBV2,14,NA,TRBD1,TGTGCCAGCAGGCCGGGACAGGGGATCCAGCCCCAGTACTTT,CASRPGQGIQPQYF